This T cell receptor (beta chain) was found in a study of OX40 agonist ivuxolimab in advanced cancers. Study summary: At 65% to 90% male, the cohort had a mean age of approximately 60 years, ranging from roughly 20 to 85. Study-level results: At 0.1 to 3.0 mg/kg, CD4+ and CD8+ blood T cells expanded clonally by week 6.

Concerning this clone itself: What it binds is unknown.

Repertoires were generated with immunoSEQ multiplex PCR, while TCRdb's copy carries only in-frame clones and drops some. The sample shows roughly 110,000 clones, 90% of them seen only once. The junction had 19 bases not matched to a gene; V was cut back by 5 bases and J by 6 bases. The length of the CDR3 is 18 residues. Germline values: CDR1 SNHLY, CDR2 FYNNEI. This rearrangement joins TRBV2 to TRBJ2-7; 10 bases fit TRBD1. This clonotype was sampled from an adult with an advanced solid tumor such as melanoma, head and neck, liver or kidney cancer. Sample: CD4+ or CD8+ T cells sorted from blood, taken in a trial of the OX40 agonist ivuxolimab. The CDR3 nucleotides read TGTGCCAGCAGTTTGATACCGGGACAGGGGACTAAGGAGGGCGAGCAGTACTTC. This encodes CASSLIPGQGTKEGEQYF.